This TCR beta chain was retrieved from a study of molecular identifiers for immune sequencing clone quantification. Generation of bulk TCR libraries relied on previously described methods and listed TCR primers. A single record per CDR3 protein comes from TCRdb applying MiXCR to the PCR reads. Seen here are over 600,000 distinct CDR3 sequences, about 20% observed once, and the top ten hold 0.7% to 1%. Naive CD8 T cells underwent sorting with the CD8+CD4-CCR7+CD45RA+ definition. CDR3 length: 15 residues. Germline V lookup: CDR1 MNHEY, CDR2 SMNVEV (reference sequence). With V trimmed by 3 bases and J by 3 bases, 4 bases remained unmatched.

The V call is TRBV27, the J call TRBJ2-1; 8 bases fit TRBD2. This clonotype originated in a human donor in good health. Some libraries in this study had Jurkat cell RNA spiked in. What was sequenced was naive CD8+ T cells from blood, with Jurkat cell RNA spiked in. Subset given: FACS-sorted CD8+CD4-CCR7+CD45RA+ naive T cells. CDR3 sequence reads: CASSLSSGFYNEQFF. In DNA form, the CDR3 reads TGTGCCAGCAGTTTGTCTAGCGGGTTCTACAATGAGCAGTTCTTC.